Below are 6 T cell receptor beta chains sequenced from a single sample in a study of T-cell reconstitution after alpha-beta-depleted transplantation in children. TCRbeta library construction was performed incorporating unique molecular identifiers. TCRdb called the PCR reads again in MiXCR, with one record for every CDR3 protein. The sample shows 150,000 to 200,000 distinct CDR3 sequences, 11% of them seen only once. The source was PBMCs, collected before TCRalphabeta/CD19-depleted stem cell transplant. These receptors were obtained from a boy between 2 and 10 years old with acute myeloid leukemia, due to receive a stem cell transplant.

This clonotype was detected ten times or more. This chain connects TRBV10-3 to TRBJ1-2; D unresolved. The ends were cut back, 3 bases at V and 2 bases at J, with 10 bases in the middle. This CDR3 spans 14 amino acids. The germline gives CDR1 ENHRY, CDR2 SYGVKD. CDR3 amino acids: CAISDSVKNYGYTF. CDR3 bases: TGTGCCATCAGTGATAGTGTGAAGAACTATGGCTACACCTTC.

In its sample, this clonotype was seen many times. The V and J genes are TRBV7-3 and TRBJ2-1; D not certain. Germline V gene lookup returns CDR1 SGHTA and CDR2 FQGTGA. V was shortened by 6 bases and J by 2 bases, with 8 bases between the two germline ends. The CDR3 sequence is 13 residues long. The CDR3 DNA reads TGTGCCAGCAGTCCAATTGCCTACAATGAGCAGTTCTTC. As protein: CASSPIAYNEQFF. Supplemented by reference TRBV7-3 and TRBJ2-1, the full variable domain reads GAGVSQTPSNKVTEKGKYVELRCDPISGHTALYWYRQSLGQGPEFLIYFQGTGAADDSGLPNDRFFAVRPEGSVSTLKIQRTERGDSAVYLCASSPIAYNEQFFGPGTRLTVL.

This clonotype occurred many times. This chain uses TRBV29-1 with TRBJ2-3; 9 nucleotides align to TRBD1. The germline CDR1 and CDR2 sequences are SQVTM and ANQGSEA. The V gene end was trimmed by 6 bases and the J gene end by 5 bases; junction bases not matched to a gene: 6. This CDR3 comprises 13 residues. CDR3 sequence reads: CSVNRGLEDTQYF. DNA for the CDR3: TGCAGCGTCAACAGGGGGCTGGAAGATACGCAGTATTTT.

Ten or more counts support this clonotype. The chain carries TRBV4-1 and TRBJ2-7; 9 positions agree with TRBD1. V lost 3 bases, J lost 2 bases, and 5 bases stayed unmatched. Germline CDR1 MGHRA, CDR2 YSYEKL. This CDR3 has 15 residues. The CDR3 region has the DNA TGCGCCAGCAGCCAGCCGACAGGGGGGCCCTACGAGCAGTACTTC. Its translation is CASSQPTGGPYEQYF.

In this sample, this clonotype turned up many times. J is TRBJ2-1 and V is TRBV7-2, with D possibly matching TRBD2 (6 bases). The CDR3 totals 15 residues. V lost 1 base and J 8 bases, leaving 15 bases between the germline ends. Germline V lookup: CDR1 SGHTA, CDR2 FQGNSA. The CDR3 is CASSLGWGGLDEQFF. The CDR3 DNA follows: TGTGCCAGCAGCTTAGGATGGGGAGGTTTAGATGAGCAGTTCTTC.

This clonotype was detected many times. The V gene is TRBV15, the J gene TRBJ1-2; TRBD1 agrees at 8 bases. J lost 3 bases, V lost 1 base, and 4 bases had no gene match. Germline loops: CDR1 LNHNV, CDR2 YYDKDF (reference sequence). CDR3 length: 15 amino acids. The DNA for the CDR3 is TGTGCCACCAGCAGAGCCACGACAGGGGACTATGGCTACACCTTC. It encodes CATSRATTGDYGYTF.